The rows below give T cell receptor beta chains drawn from one sample of a study of human T cells and chemical hapten exposure. TCRdb re-analysed the RACE reads in MiXCR, keeping a single row per CDR3 protein. The sample yields around 200,000 distinct CDR3 sequences, approximately 24% seen once. Source: whole blood, taken in connection with sensitization to the hapten diphenylcyclopropenone (DPC). These receptors came from a woman aged 40 to 50 with alopecia areata. Some clones in this sample may be carry-over from other donors' samples. Each CDR3 is given with its conserved first and last residue.

V gene: TRBV7-3; J gene: TRBJ2-3; CDR3 protein: CASSLLPGTRTDTQYF
V gene: TRBV5-1; J gene: TRBJ2-7; CDR3 protein: CASSMTSGGTYEQYF
V gene: TRBV6-2/TRBV6-3; J gene: TRBJ2-5; CDR3 protein: CASSPRGRRQGPQETQYF
V gene: TRBV20-1; J gene: TRBJ2-7; CDR3 protein: CSASRLAGYHEQYF
V gene: TRBV6-5; J gene: TRBJ2-1; CDR3 protein: CASRRLLLAGRSYNEQFF
V gene: TRBV9; J gene: TRBJ2-2; CDR3 protein: CASSPGPSTGELFF
V gene: TRBV7-2; J gene: TRBJ2-7; CDR3 protein: CASSSRTSGRIYEQYF
V gene: TRBV11-3; J gene: TRBJ2-2; CDR3 protein: CASSLGQGDTGELFF
V gene: TRBV12-3/TRBV12-4; J gene: TRBJ2-7; CDR3 protein: CASSLNGRSYEQYF
V gene: TRBV4-3; J gene: TRBJ1-1; CDR3 protein: CASSQEAGGYTEAFF
V gene: TRBV28; J gene: TRBJ1-5; CDR3 protein: CASREGTMRGNQPQHF
V gene: TRBV28; J gene: TRBJ2-5; CDR3 protein: CASSSSSLETQYF
V gene: TRBV18; J gene: TRBJ2-7; CDR3 protein: CASSPDRREHDEQYF
V gene: TRBV10-3; J gene: TRBJ1-1; CDR3 protein: CAISGAPNTEAFF
V gene: TRBV7-2; J gene: TRBJ2-2; CDR3 protein: CASSLSASGRAGTGELFF
V gene: TRBV20-1; J gene: TRBJ2-1; CDR3 protein: CSANSYEQFF
V gene: TRBV7-6; J gene: TRBJ2-2; CDR3 protein: CASSLGTEGSGELFF
V gene: TRBV20-1; J gene: TRBJ2-1; CDR3 protein: CSAPGQGDYEQFF
V gene: TRBV7-2; J gene: TRBJ2-1; CDR3 protein: CASSLQNEQFF
V gene: TRBV7-2; J gene: TRBJ2-1; CDR3 protein: CASSQRSGTGVVDEQFF
V gene: TRBV4-3; J gene: TRBJ2-1; CDR3 protein: CASSQDIAGQYNEQFF
V gene: TRBV7-2; J gene: TRBJ2-5; CDR3 protein: CASSLVWTLTMQETQYF
V gene: TRBV11-2; J gene: TRBJ2-5; CDR3 protein: CASSSTGGQETQYF
V gene: TRBV5-1; J gene: TRBJ2-5; CDR3 protein: CASSGRTGEETQYF
V gene: TRBV20-1; J gene: TRBJ2-5; CDR3 protein: CSARQNWAGGETQYF
V gene: TRBV28; J gene: TRBJ1-2; CDR3 protein: CASSSGGANYGYTF
V gene: TRBV9; J gene: TRBJ2-3; CDR3 protein: CASSVGLITDTQYF
V gene: TRBV2; J gene: TRBJ2-3; CDR3 protein: CASCVGTGRTDTQYF
V gene: TRBV5-1; J gene: TRBJ2-1; CDR3 protein: CASSTGTSYNEQFF
V gene: TRBV12-3/TRBV12-4; J gene: TRBJ2-1; CDR3 protein: CAIQKYRQGNEQFF
V gene: TRBV7-2; J gene: TRBJ2-2; CDR3 protein: CASSLSGGKTGELFF
V gene: TRBV7-3; J gene: TRBJ1-1; CDR3 protein: CASSDDREGTEAFF
V gene: TRBV25-1; J gene: TRBJ1-4; CDR3 protein: CASSRDRRNEKLFF
V gene: TRBV11-2; J gene: TRBJ1-2; CDR3 protein: CASSLQDYGYTF
V gene: TRBV13; J gene: TRBJ2-1; CDR3 protein: CASSYSSGRAYNEQFF
V gene: TRBV6-5; J gene: TRBJ1-4; CDR3 protein: CASSRDSYEKLFF
V gene: TRBV11-2; J gene: TRBJ2-1; CDR3 protein: CASSLGAGDEQFF
V gene: TRBV11-2; J gene: TRBJ2-5; CDR3 protein: CASSSLAVQETQYF
V gene: TRBV19; J gene: TRBJ2-2; CDR3 protein: CASSIGLAGGLRDPGELFF
V gene: TRBV6-2/TRBV6-3; J gene: TRBJ2-5; CDR3 protein: CASSQSRPQETQYF
V gene: TRBV12-3/TRBV12-4; J gene: TRBJ2-4; CDR3 protein: CASRNLAGLHF
V gene: TRBV20-1; J gene: TRBJ2-3; CDR3 protein: CSASQGEATDTQYF
V gene: TRBV5-1; J gene: TRBJ1-1; CDR3 protein: CASRPYRRGEAFF
V gene: TRBV12-3/TRBV12-4; J gene: TRBJ2-3; CDR3 protein: CASSFWSTDTQYF
V gene: TRBV28; J gene: TRBJ1-1; CDR3 protein: CASIQGLGNTEAFF
V gene: TRBV20-1; J gene: TRBJ2-1; CDR3 protein: CSARGELAGSEQFF
V gene: TRBV2; J gene: TRBJ2-7; CDR3 protein: CASSEAAGTSGRPLHYEQYF
V gene: TRBV29-1; J gene: TRBJ2-3; CDR3 protein: CSVEPGATDTQYF
V gene: TRBV10-3; J gene: TRBJ1-1; CDR3 protein: CAIRALQGRVEGERGTEAFF
V gene: TRBV29-1; J gene: TRBJ2-3; CDR3 protein: CSVGADTQYF
V gene: TRBV15; J gene: TRBJ2-7; CDR3 protein: CATSREARGAYEQYF
V gene: TRBV29-1; J gene: TRBJ2-7; CDR3 protein: CSAAGLAGVYEQYF
V gene: TRBV29-1; J gene: TRBJ2-7; CDR3 protein: CSVGRDTRNEQYF
V gene: TRBV24-1; J gene: TRBJ2-5; CDR3 protein: CATSEGQAQETQYF